The clone carrying this T cell receptor beta chain was recorded once. Assay used: immunoSEQ multiplex PCR; TCRdb lists only in-frame clones, some missing. The data show 78,000 or so clones, more than 75% seen once. V lost 4 bases and J 6 bases, leaving 10 bases between the germline ends. There are 13 residues in the CDR3. The data derive from a study of control samples from healthy donors and cancer patients. The source material was blood. The origin of this receptor is a man aged 45-65 years in good health. The chain is built from TRBV12-3 or TRBV12-4 and TRBJ2-4; weak D call: TRBD2 (6 bases). CDR3 DNA: TGTGCCAGCAGTTCACTAGCCTCAAACATTCAGTACTTC. It is translated as CASSSLASNIQYF.